This TCR beta chain was identified in a study of cytomegalovirus exposure and HLA in healthy donors. Study-wide background: The 100 to 150 validation repertoires and the approximately 630 first-cohort repertoires shared a platform, a later analysis reported.

Sequencing used immunoSEQ multiplex PCR; TCRdb keeps in-frame clones, though not all of them. The table shows roughly 220,000 clones, with 80% to 95% occurring only once. CDR1 is SGHTA, CDR2 FQGNSA, per germline. Between the trimmed V and J ends, which lost 3 bases and 4 bases, there was a span of 10 bases. The CDR3 extends over 14 amino acids. The sequence was obtained from a woman aged 18-35 years in good health and CMV-seronegative. The sequenced material came from PBMCs. The rearrangement joins TRBV7-2 to TRBJ2-1; D unresolved. The CDR3 DNA sequence: TGTGCCAGCAGCTTTACGGTCTCTTACAATGAGCAGTTCTTC. This encodes CASSFTVSYNEQFF.